This T cell receptor beta chain was recovered during a study of blood T cell repertoires in COVID-19. About the research overall: Acute and convalescent COVID-19 samples came from the United States, Italy and Spain. PBMCs, B-cell-depleted T cells, or T cells provided the cDNA or gDNA that made up the material.

The CDR3 length is 15 residues. Trimming left V 0 bases short and J 8 bases short, with 14 bases between. Germline assignment: CDR1 SGDLS and CDR2 YYNGEE. In the authors' workflow: Counts of nucleated cells, estimated from reference gene primer amplification, were obtained. Produced via immunoSEQ multiplex PCR; TCRdb's table is partial and in-frame only. The V and J calls and clone size come from that table; D and trimming were worked out from the DNA. Here the sample spans 180,000 or so clones, more than 80% being singletons. The rearrangement links TRBV9 to TRBJ1-4, with D hard to call. The material sequenced was peripheral blood. This TCR was recovered from a woman in her fifties or sixties with acute or convalescent COVID-19. CDR3 loop: CASSVAAGIREKLFF. CDR3 DNA: TGTGCCAGCAGCGTAGCGGCGGGAATTAGGGAAAAACTGTTTTTT.